This T cell receptor beta chain was sequenced for a study of cytotoxic CD8 clonotypes in ibrutinib-treated CLL. Study-wide context: The patients, some eleven relapsed/refractory and more than 14 treatment-naive, included around 18 who were IGHV unmutated. A mean of about 240,000 productive templates and 85,000 to 95,000 productive rearrangements was obtained per sample.

Data came from immunoSEQ multiplex PCR; TCRdb stores just in-frame clones and leaves some out. The repertoire consists of around 200,000 clones, with about four fifths occurring once and the leading ten covering about an eighth. Frozen PBMC stocks contributed about 1.8 micrograms of genomic DNA to the TCR beta libraries. The CDR3 loop spans 12 amino acids. V lost 1 base, J lost 11 bases, and 11 bases lay in between. Germline loops: CDR1 SGHTA, CDR2 FQGNSA. Here the sequenced sample was PBMCs, taken after 12 months of ibrutinib treatment. This TCR came from a human donor with chronic lymphocytic leukemia. The chain has TRBV7-2 and TRBJ1-1; D is uncertain. The CDR3 sequence is CASSLVLDAAFF. CDR3 coding DNA: TGTGCCAGCAGCTTAGTTTTGGATGCGGCTTTCTTT.